The next 9 T cell receptor beta chains were all read from a single sample in a study of blood T cell repertoires in COVID-19 (dated by TCRdb to 2019 to 2021). Library preparation employed the immunoSEQ multiplex PCR assay. TCRdb obtained this table from immuneACCESS and retained in-frame rearrangements with V and J assigned. These tables miss some clones; where compared with another copy, unresolved V genes account for less than half of the shortfall, and the remainder is unexplained. This sample has over 90,000 clones in its table, and approximately 89% of those were observed once. Over 15% of the sample lies in the top ten. Source material: peripheral blood. These receptors came from a woman of 80 years or more in a cohort sampled during active COVID-19.

The chain carries TRBV5-1 and TRBJ2-7, with D possibly matching TRBD2 (6 bases). Per germline, CDR1 SGHRS and CDR2 YFSETQ. Trimming pared 0 bases from V and 2 bases from J, leaving 18 bases between. This CDR3 is built from 17 residues. The CDR3 coding sequence is TGCGCCAGCAGCTTGGTCTCTTCGGCGGGGTCCACCTACGAGCAGTACTTC. Translated, it gives CASSLVSSAGSTYEQYF.

The CDR3 DNA sequence: TGTGCCAGTCGAGGGGCTAGCGGGAACACAGATACGCAGTATTTT. Translating it yields CASRGASGNTDTQYF. This sequence joins TRBV24-1 and TRBJ2-3, with 9 nucleotides matching TRBD2. This CDR3 region has 15 residues. With 11 bases clipped from V and 2 bases from J, the junction kept 10 bases outside the gene matches. Germline V gene data show CDR1 as KGHDR and CDR2 as SFDVKD.

This sequence joins TRBV9 and TRBJ2-3, with 8 positions matching TRBD1. V dropped 2 bases and J dropped 4; count of bases not matched to a gene: 6. Germline V CDR1 and CDR2: SGDLS, YYNGEE. The CDR3 spans 15 residues. CDR3 nucleotide sequence: TGTGCCAGCAGCGTGTGGACAGGGCTCCCAGATACGCAGTATTTT. This encodes CASSVWTGLPDTQYF.

This clone has more than one count but fewer than ten. The chain joins TRBV19 to TRBJ2-7; 10 bases fit TRBD1. The junction had 7 bases not matched to a gene; V was cut back by 9 bases and J by 5 bases. The germline V gene encodes CDR1 LNHDA and CDR2 SQIVND (reference sequence). The CDR3 totals 13 residues. The chain's CDR3 is CASRDRGGDEQYF. In DNA form, the CDR3 reads TGTGCCAGCCGGGACAGGGGAGGGGACGAGCAGTACTTC.

This chain joins TRBV5-1 and TRBJ2-7; 8 nucleotides align to TRBD1. CDR3 length equals 15 residues. The germline V gene has CDR1 SGHRS and CDR2 YFSETQ. With V trimmed by 4 bases and J by 2 bases, 8 bases remained unmatched. CDR3 sequence reads: CASSLTGVKAYEQYF. As DNA, the CDR3 is TGCGCCAGCAGCCTGACAGGGGTAAAGGCCTACGAGCAGTACTTC.

This clone was recorded once. CDR3: CASSQDRWSEQFF. The CDR3 DNA follows: TGTGCCAGCAGCCAAGATCGTTGGAGTGAGCAGTTCTTC. The J gene is TRBJ2-1, the V gene TRBV3-1 (or the pseudogene TRBV3-2), with D unclear. The CDR3 runs to 13 residues. Germline V gene sequence: CDR1 LGHDT, CDR2 YNNKEL (reference sequence). V was cut by 0 bases and J by 9 bases, with 9 bases left in between.

The V call is TRBV28, the J call TRBJ2-2; 8 nucleotides agree with TRBD2. CDR3 length: 15 amino acids. V lost 4 bases and J lost 4; bases outside the gene matches: 5. Per the germline V gene, CDR1 is MDHEN and CDR2 is SYDVKM. The CDR3 DNA reads TGTGCCAGCAGTTATAGCGGGGATGGCACCGGGGAGCTGTTTTTT. Translating it yields CASSYSGDGTGELFF. Drawing the rest from reference TRBV28 and TRBJ2-2, the complete variable domain is DVKVTQSSRYLVKRTGEKVFLECVQDMDHENMFWYRQDPGLGLRLIYFSYDVKMKEKGDIPEGYSVSREKKERFSLILESASTNQTSMYLCASSYSGDGTGELFFGEGSRLTVL.

The V and J genes are TRBV28 and TRBJ1-1, with 7 bases that match TRBD1. The trim removed 6 bases at V and 0 bases at J, leaving 4 bases unmatched. CDR1 and CDR2 from the germline V gene are MDHEN and SYDVKM. The CDR3 is 14 residues long. For the CDR3, the DNA is TGTGCCAGCAGCCCCGGGACAGTGAACACTGAAGCTTTCTTT. Encoded protein: CASSPGTVNTEAFF.

The chain combines TRBV5-6 with TRBJ2-1, with D possibly being TRBD2 (6 bases). Trimming stripped 3 bases from V and 1 base from J, with 17 bases between. Germline CDR1 reads SGHDT; CDR2 reads YYEEEE. The CDR3 is 17 residues long. The CDR3 loop reads CASSSGGGLLSYNEQFF. In DNA, the CDR3 is TGTGCCAGCAGCTCTGGGGGAGGATTACTTTCCTACAATGAGCAGTTCTTC. The full variable domain, completed using reference TRBV5-6 and TRBJ2-1, is DAGVTQSPTHLIKTRGQQVTLRCSPKSGHDTVSWYQQALGQGPQFIFQYYEEEERQRGNFPDRFSGHQFPNYSSELNVNALLLGDSALYLCASSSGGGLLSYNEQFFGPGTRLTVL.